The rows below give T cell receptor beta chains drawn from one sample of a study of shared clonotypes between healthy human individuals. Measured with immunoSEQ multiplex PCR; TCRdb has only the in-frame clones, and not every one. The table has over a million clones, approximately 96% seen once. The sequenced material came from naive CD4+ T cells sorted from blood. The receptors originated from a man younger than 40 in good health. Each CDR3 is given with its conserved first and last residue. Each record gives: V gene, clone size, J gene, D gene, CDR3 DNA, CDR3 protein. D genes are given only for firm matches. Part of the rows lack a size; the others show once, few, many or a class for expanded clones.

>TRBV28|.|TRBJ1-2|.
TGTGCCAGCAGTTTCCCCTTTCCGCCTTATGGCTACACCTTC
CASSFPFPPYGYTF
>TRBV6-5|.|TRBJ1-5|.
TGTGCCAGCAGTTACACCGTGCGTCAGCCCCAGCATTTT
CASSYTVRQPQHF
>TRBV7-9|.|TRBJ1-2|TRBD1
TGTGCCAGCAGCATAGAGACAGGGGGCGCGGATGGCTACACCTTC
CASSIETGGADGYTF
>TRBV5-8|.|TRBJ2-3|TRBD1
TGTGCCAGCAGTCCCCCCCCGGGACAGGGTGTGTGGACAGATACGCAGTATTTT
CASSPPPGQGVWTDTQYF
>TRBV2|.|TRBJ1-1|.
TGTGCCAGCAGTGAAGAGGGACTTCTTGAAGCTTTCTTT
CASSEEGLLEAFF
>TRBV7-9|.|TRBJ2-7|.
TGTGCCAGCAGCCCGGGACGGGGACTTAGCTACGAGCAGTACTTC
CASSPGRGLSYEQYF
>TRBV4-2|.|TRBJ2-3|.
TGTGCCAGCAGCTTGATTGCGGGGTCATCATACACAGATACGCAGTATTTT
CASSLIAGSSYTDTQYF
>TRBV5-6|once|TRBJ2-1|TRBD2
TGTGCCAGCAGCTTCATTACTAGCGGGATCAATGAGCAGTTCTTC
CASSFITSGINEQFF
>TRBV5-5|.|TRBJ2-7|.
TGTGCCAGCAGCTTTCCCTATGCGTACGAGCAGTACTTC
CASSFPYAYEQYF
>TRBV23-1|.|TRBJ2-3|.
TGCGCCAGCAGTCAGCCAGAGCAGGGGACCACAGATACGCAGTATTTT
CASSQPEQGTTDTQYF
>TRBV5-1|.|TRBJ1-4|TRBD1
TGCGCCAGCAGCTTCACAGGGGGGTCAACTAATGAAAAACTGTTTTTT
CASSFTGGSTNEKLFF
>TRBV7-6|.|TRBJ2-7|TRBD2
TGTGCCAGCAGCTTATGGGGACGGGAGGCCGACGAGCAGTACTTC
CASSLWGREADEQYF
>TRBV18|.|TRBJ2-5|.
TGTGCCAGCCAGACAGTGAACCAAGAGACCCAGTACTTC
CASQTVNQETQYF
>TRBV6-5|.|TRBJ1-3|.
TGTGCCAGTGGCTTTTCCCGAGGGGCTGGAAACACCATATATTTT
CASGFSRGAGNTIYF
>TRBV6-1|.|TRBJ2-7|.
TGTGCCAGCAGTGAACCAAGGACGCAGCACTTC
CASSEPRTQHF
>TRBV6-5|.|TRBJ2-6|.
TGTGCCAGCAGTTACAGAATCTCTGGGGCCAACGTCCTGACTTTC
CASSYRISGANVLTF
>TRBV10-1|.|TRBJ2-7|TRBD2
TGCGCCAGCAGTGACCGGCGGGGGGCCTCCTACGAGCAGTACTTC
CASSDRRGASYEQYF
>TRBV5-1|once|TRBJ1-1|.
TGCGCCAGCAGCCCCGGGCTTAACACTGAAGCTTTCTTT
CASSPGLNTEAFF
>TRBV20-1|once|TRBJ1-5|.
TGCAGTGCTACCCTGGGCCAGCCCCAGCATTTT
CSATLGQPQHF
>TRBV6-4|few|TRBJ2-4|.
TGTGCCAGACCGACAGAGACCAAAAACATTCAGTACTTC
CARPTETKNIQYF
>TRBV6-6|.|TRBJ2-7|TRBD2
TGTGCCACCAGCGGGACCTCCTACGAGCAGTACTTC
CATSGTSYEQYF
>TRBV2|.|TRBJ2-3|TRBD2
TGTGCCAGCAGTGGCGGGCTAGCGGGAGATACGCAGTATTTT
CASSGGLAGDTQYF
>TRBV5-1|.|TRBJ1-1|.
TGCGCCAGCAGCTTGGATGGCGGACACGTGAACACTGAAGCTTTCTTT
CASSLDGGHVNTEAFF
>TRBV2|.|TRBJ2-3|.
TGTGCCAGCAGTGAAGTCGGGCCGACAGAGAGGACGCAGTATTTT
CASSEVGPTERTQYF
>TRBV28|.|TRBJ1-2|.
TGTGCCAGCACCCAAACCCCAGGGGGCTACACCTTC
CASTQTPGGYTF
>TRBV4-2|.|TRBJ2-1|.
TGTGCCAGCAGCCAAGATAATTGGCGGGGTTTGAACAATGAGCAGTTCTTC
CASSQDNWRGLNNEQFF
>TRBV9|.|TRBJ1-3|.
TGTGCCAGCAGCGTGGGGACAGGAAACACCATATATTTT
CASSVGTGNTIYF
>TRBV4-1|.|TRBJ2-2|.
TGCGCCAGCAGCCAACCCCCGGCTGTTTCGACCGGGGAGCTGTTTTTT
CASSQPPAVSTGELFF